These T cell receptor beta chains were read from a single sample in a study of T cells in Graves' hyperthyroidism and ophthalmopathy. One entry per CDR3 protein, called by TCRdb with MiXCR from the multiplex PCR reads. The sample has 300,000 to 400,000 distinct CDR3 sequences; about 20% are singletons. The sample consisted of blood. These receptors all come from a woman aged 50 to 60 with Graves' hyperthyroidism. Both conserved end residues are trimmed from each CDR3. Fields, in order: CDR3 length, V gene, J gene, CDR3 protein.

CDR3 length: 14; V gene: TRBV14; J gene: TRBJ2-5; CDR3 protein: ASSPGTSGPHETQY
CDR3 length: 10; V gene: TRBV27; J gene: TRBJ2-1; CDR3 protein: ATSLGDNEQF
CDR3 length: 13; V gene: TRBV6-1; J gene: TRBJ2-1; CDR3 protein: ASSDSGRTYNEQF
CDR3 length: 12; V gene: TRBV20-1; J gene: TRBJ2-1; CDR3 protein: SALRGGRIDEQF
CDR3 length: 11; V gene: TRBV10-3; J gene: TRBJ1-2; CDR3 protein: AISESTGASYT
CDR3 length: 11; V gene: TRBV6-1; J gene: TRBJ2-7; CDR3 protein: ASNPGQGVKQY
CDR3 length: 9; V gene: TRBV6-5; J gene: TRBJ1-5; CDR3 protein: ASSNYQPQH
CDR3 length: 13; V gene: TRBV5-1; J gene: TRBJ2-7; CDR3 protein: ASSPRLGTLHEQY
CDR3 length: 13; V gene: TRBV19; J gene: TRBJ1-5; CDR3 protein: ASSIPQGSNQPQH
CDR3 length: 11; V gene: TRBV5-4; J gene: TRBJ2-1; CDR3 protein: ASSSGPHNEQF
CDR3 length: 14; V gene: TRBV28; J gene: TRBJ1-1; CDR3 protein: ASSLWGGGQGTEAF
CDR3 length: 16; V gene: TRBV27; J gene: TRBJ2-2; CDR3 protein: ASTKWTGDRSNTGELF
CDR3 length: 11; V gene: TRBV5-1; J gene: TRBJ2-6; CDR3 protein: ASSPFGANVLT
CDR3 length: 14; V gene: TRBV19; J gene: TRBJ1-2; CDR3 protein: ASSIYGGANPYGYT
CDR3 length: 16; V gene: TRBV7-9; J gene: TRBJ2-1; CDR3 protein: ASSVGRAGGFSYNEQF
CDR3 length: 12; V gene: TRBV20-1; J gene: TRBJ2-1; CDR3 protein: SARDRGGYNEQF
CDR3 length: 13; V gene: TRBV2; J gene: TRBJ2-5; CDR3 protein: ASRATSGGPETQY
CDR3 length: 12; V gene: TRBV24-1; J gene: TRBJ2-1; CDR3 protein: ATSESGHYNEQF
CDR3 length: 11; V gene: TRBV6-1; J gene: TRBJ1-1; CDR3 protein: ASTGTGSTEAF
CDR3 length: 15; V gene: TRBV30; J gene: TRBJ2-7; CDR3 protein: AWSVTPTGTGGDEQY
CDR3 length: 15; V gene: TRBV6-5; J gene: TRBJ2-5; CDR3 protein: ASSYSPFPAGSQTQY
CDR3 length: 14; V gene: TRBV27; J gene: TRBJ2-2; CDR3 protein: AIPSFPDVFTGELF
CDR3 length: 11; V gene: TRBV9; J gene: TRBJ2-3; CDR3 protein: ASSVTRGDTQY
CDR3 length: 14; V gene: TRBV9; J gene: TRBJ1-2; CDR3 protein: ASSVGPQGQHYGYT
CDR3 length: 11; V gene: TRBV30; J gene: TRBJ1-2; CDR3 protein: ARQRDGGRGYT
CDR3 length: 12; V gene: TRBV11-2; J gene: TRBJ2-7; CDR3 protein: ASSLSVSSYEQY
CDR3 length: 15; V gene: TRBV5-1; J gene: TRBJ1-1; CDR3 protein: ASSRGWTAGVGTEAF
CDR3 length: 13; V gene: TRBV2; J gene: TRBJ1-5; CDR3 protein: ASSAPGQGGQPQH
CDR3 length: 12; V gene: TRBV3-1; J gene: TRBJ2-5; CDR3 protein: ASSPTGEGETQY
CDR3 length: 11; V gene: TRBV20-1; J gene: TRBJ2-7; CDR3 protein: SARETGEYEQY
CDR3 length: 9; V gene: TRBV20-1; J gene: TRBJ2-5; CDR3 protein: SAGPGETQY
CDR3 length: 17; V gene: TRBV28; J gene: TRBJ1-3; CDR3 protein: ASSLFGWETPVSGNTIY
CDR3 length: 13; V gene: TRBV2; J gene: TRBJ2-1; CDR3 protein: ASSRTSGTYNEQF
CDR3 length: 11; V gene: TRBV12-3/TRBV12-4; J gene: TRBJ2-2; CDR3 protein: ASSFSRDGELF
CDR3 length: 10; V gene: TRBV7-9; J gene: TRBJ1-6; CDR3 protein: ASSPEGQPLH
CDR3 length: 11; V gene: TRBV9; J gene: TRBJ2-7; CDR3 protein: ASSVNWGGEQY
CDR3 length: 11; V gene: TRBV5-4; J gene: TRBJ2-3; CDR3 protein: AETSGGKDTQY
CDR3 length: 12; V gene: TRBV7-9; J gene: TRBJ2-3; CDR3 protein: ASKREGGTDTQY
CDR3 length: 12; V gene: TRBV6-1; J gene: TRBJ1-1; CDR3 protein: ASSLRFEGSEAF
CDR3 length: 14; V gene: TRBV4-3; J gene: TRBJ2-2; CDR3 protein: ASSQESQGGAGELF
CDR3 length: 10; V gene: TRBV28; J gene: TRBJ2-5; CDR3 protein: ASNERKETQY
CDR3 length: 15; V gene: TRBV24-1; J gene: TRBJ2-1; CDR3 protein: ATSDGLAGFSYNEQF
CDR3 length: 12; V gene: TRBV6-1; J gene: TRBJ1-3; CDR3 protein: ASSWQGGGNTIY
CDR3 length: 12; V gene: TRBV7-9; J gene: TRBJ1-5; CDR3 protein: ASSAGVFNQPQH
CDR3 length: 10; V gene: TRBV5-1; J gene: TRBJ1-1; CDR3 protein: ASKTGNTEAF
CDR3 length: 10; V gene: TRBV5-4; J gene: TRBJ2-1; CDR3 protein: ASSPYSNEQF
CDR3 length: 13; V gene: TRBV4-1; J gene: TRBJ1-2; CDR3 protein: ASSLKTAGNYGYT
CDR3 length: 14; V gene: TRBV12-3/TRBV12-4; J gene: TRBJ1-5; CDR3 protein: ASSHSGRGSNQPQH
CDR3 length: 14; V gene: TRBV4-2; J gene: TRBJ2-1; CDR3 protein: ASSQDRSGGYNEQF
CDR3 length: 13; V gene: TRBV7-9; J gene: TRBJ2-5; CDR3 protein: ASSLRRRGQETQY
CDR3 length: 14; V gene: TRBV7-8; J gene: TRBJ2-5; CDR3 protein: ASSVTSGWAQETQY
CDR3 length: 14; V gene: TRBV30; J gene: TRBJ1-5; CDR3 protein: AWSSQGTVGNQPQH